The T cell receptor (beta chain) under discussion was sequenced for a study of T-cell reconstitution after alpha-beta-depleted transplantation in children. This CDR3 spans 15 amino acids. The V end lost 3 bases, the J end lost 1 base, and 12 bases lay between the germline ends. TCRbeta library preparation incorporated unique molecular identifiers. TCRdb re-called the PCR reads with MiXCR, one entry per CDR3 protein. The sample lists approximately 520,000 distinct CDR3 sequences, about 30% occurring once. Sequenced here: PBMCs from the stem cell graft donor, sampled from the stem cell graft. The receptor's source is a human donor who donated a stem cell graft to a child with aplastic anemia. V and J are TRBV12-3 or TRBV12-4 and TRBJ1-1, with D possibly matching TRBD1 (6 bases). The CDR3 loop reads CASSLGAPGNTEAFF. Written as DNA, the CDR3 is TGTGCCAGCAGTTTGGGGGCCCCCGGGAACACTGAAGCTTTCTTT.